This TCR beta chain was sequenced in a study of blood T cell repertoires in COVID-19. Germline trimming cut 6 bases from V and 6 bases from J; bases unmatched to any gene: 10. CDR1 and CDR2 from the germline V gene are KGHSH and LQKENI. CDR3 length: 14 amino acids. All enrollees were roughly 18 to 89 years old and from fewer than 30 US areas. TCRdb's copy holds only in-frame clones and misses some; the assay was immunoSEQ multiplex PCR. The table has fewer than 250,000 clones, approximately 85% seen once. This clonotype was sampled from a woman aged 45-60 years with acute COVID-19. The sample consisted of PBMCs or T cells enriched from blood (not recorded which). The genes are TRBV18 and TRBJ2-7, with 8 bases that match TRBD1. The CDR3, as DNA: TGTGCCAGCTCTAGGGGGCAGGGGGCTTCCGAGCAGTACTTC. Amino acids: CASSRGQGASEQYF.